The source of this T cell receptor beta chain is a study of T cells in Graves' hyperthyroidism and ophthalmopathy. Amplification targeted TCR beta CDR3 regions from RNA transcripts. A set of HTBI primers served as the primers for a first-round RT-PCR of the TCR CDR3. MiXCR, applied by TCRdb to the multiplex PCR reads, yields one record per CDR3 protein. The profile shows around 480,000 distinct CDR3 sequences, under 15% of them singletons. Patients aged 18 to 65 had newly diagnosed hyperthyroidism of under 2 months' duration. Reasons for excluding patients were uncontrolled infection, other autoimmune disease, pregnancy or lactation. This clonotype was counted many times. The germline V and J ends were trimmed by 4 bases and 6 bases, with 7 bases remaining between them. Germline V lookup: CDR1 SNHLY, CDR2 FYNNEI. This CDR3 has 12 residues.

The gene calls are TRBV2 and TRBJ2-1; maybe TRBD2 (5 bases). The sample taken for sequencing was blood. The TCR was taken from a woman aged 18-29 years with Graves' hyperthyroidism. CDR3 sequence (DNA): TGTGCCAGCAGTGCGGGGATCAATGAGCAGTTCTTC. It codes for CASSAGINEQFF.